These T cell receptor beta chains were read from a single sample in a study of blood T cells in healthy people across ages. One entry per CDR3 protein, called by TCRdb with MiXCR from the 5' RACE reads. This sample yields about a million distinct CDR3 sequences, of which 40% to 60% are seen a single time; 10% to 15% belongs to the top ten. Sequencing was done on a sample of blood. Receptors were obtained from a young man in good health. CDR3s include the opening cysteine and the closing phenylalanine or tryptophan. The D gene is left open where the match is weak. Not all rows give a size; the values are once, few, many and, for expanded clones, a class.

size: NA
V: TRBV30
D: NA
J: TRBJ1-5
CDR3: CAWSVFAGPNQPQHF
DNA: TGTGCCTGGAGTGTATTCGCAGGTCCTAATCAGCCCCAGCATTTT

size: few
V: TRBV9
D: NA
J: TRBJ1-5
CDR3: CASSVAGGGLQPQHF
DNA: TGTGCCAGCAGCGTAGCGGGGGGAGGGCTTCAGCCCCAGCATTTT

size: many
V: TRBV3-1
D: NA
J: TRBJ1-1
CDR3: CASSQGQERNTEAFF
DNA: TGTGCCAGCAGCCAAGGGCAGGAGCGGAACACTGAAGCTTTCTTT

size: NA
V: TRBV12-3/TRBV12-4
D: NA
J: TRBJ1-6
CDR3: CASRPVMGYNSPLHF
DNA: TGTGCCAGCCGACCCGTTATGGGCTATAATTCACCCCTCCACTTT

size: few
V: TRBV5-5
D: NA
J: TRBJ2-1
CDR3: CASSSGEREQFF
DNA: TGTGCCAGCAGCTCAGGGGAGCGTGAGCAGTTCTTC

size: NA
V: TRBV3-1
D: TRBD2
J: TRBJ2-1
CDR3: CASSTPGLTYNERFF
DNA: TGTGCCAGCAGCACCCCGGGACTAACCTACAATGAGCGGTTCTTC

size: NA
V: TRBV6-1
D: TRBD1
J: TRBJ2-7
CDR3: CASSEATGGFYEQYF
DNA: TGTGCCAGCAGTGAAGCCACAGGGGGCTTCTACGAGCAGTACTTC

size: NA
V: TRBV20-1
D: TRBD1
J: TRBJ1-6
CDR3: CSARGDRGRSPLHF
DNA: TGCAGTGCTAGAGGGGACAGGGGTCGCTCACCCCTCCACTTT

size: NA
V: TRBV20-1
D: NA
J: TRBJ1-2
CDR3: CSASNRDGYTF
DNA: TGCAGTGCTAGCAACAGGGATGGCTACACCTTC

size: NA
V: TRBV11-2
D: TRBD2
J: TRBJ2-1
CDR3: CASSRGTSGLSKSYNEQFF
DNA: TGTGCCAGCAGCCGGGGGACTAGCGGTTTATCTAAGTCCTACAATGAGCAGTTCTTC

size: NA
V: TRBV9
D: TRBD1
J: TRBJ1-6
CDR3: CASSDRQGSTTNSPLHF
DNA: TGTGCCAGCAGCGACCGACAGGGCTCCACCACCAATTCACCCCTCCACTTT

size: NA
V: TRBV4-3
D: NA
J: TRBJ1-2
CDR3: CASSLVQGGTGYTF
DNA: TGCGCCAGCAGCTTGGTACAGGGCGGCACTGGCTACACCTTC

size: few
V: TRBV12-3/TRBV12-4
D: TRBD1
J: TRBJ2-7
CDR3: CASSSPDRGRGEQYF
DNA: TGTGCCAGCAGTTCTCCGGACAGGGGAAGAGGCGAGCAGTACTTC

size: NA
V: TRBV5-6
D: NA
J: TRBJ2-1
CDR3: CASSLFQGVNEQFF
DNA: TGTGCCAGCAGCTTGTTTCAGGGTGTGAATGAGCAGTTCTTC

size: NA
V: TRBV5-5
D: TRBD1
J: TRBJ2-1
CDR3: CASSPQGTEQFF
DNA: TGTGCCAGCAGCCCACAGGGGACTGAGCAGTTCTTC

size: NA
V: TRBV4-2
D: NA
J: TRBJ2-5
CDR3: CASSGRVEETQYF
DNA: TGTGCCAGCAGCGGCCGGGTCGAAGAGACCCAGTACTTC

size: few
V: TRBV29-1
D: NA
J: TRBJ2-7
CDR3: CSVASGGLTYEQYF
DNA: TGCAGCGTTGCGTCGGGGGGCCTTACCTACGAGCAGTACTTC

size: NA
V: TRBV11-2
D: NA
J: TRBJ2-1
CDR3: CAWRGFSPGNEQFF
DNA: TGTGCCTGGAGGGGGTTCAGTCCCGGGAATGAGCAGTTCTTC

size: NA
V: TRBV12-3/TRBV12-4
D: NA
J: TRBJ1-6
CDR3: CASSPAGGGNVGVYNSPLHF
DNA: TGTGCCAGCAGCCCAGCCGGGGGGGGGAACGTTGGAGTCTATAATTCACCCCTCCACTTT

size: many
V: TRBV4-1
D: NA
J: TRBJ2-7
CDR3: CASSQERSSDGDEQYF
DNA: TGCGCCAGCAGCCAAGAACGATCTAGCGACGGGGACGAGCAGTACTTC

size: NA
V: TRBV20-1
D: TRBD1
J: TRBJ2-1
CDR3: CSASIGTGSYNEQFF
DNA: TGCAGTGCCTCGATCGGGACAGGGTCCTACAATGAGCAGTTCTTC

size: NA
V: TRBV27
D: TRBD2
J: TRBJ2-5
CDR3: CASSFPLAGVWYF
DNA: TGTGCCAGCAGTTTTCCACTAGCGGGAGTGTGGTACTTC

size: few
V: TRBV9
D: NA
J: TRBJ2-7
CDR3: CASSPTTGSSYEQYF
DNA: TGTGCCAGCAGCCCGACGACTGGGAGCTCCTACGAGCAGTACTTC

size: few
V: TRBV29-1
D: TRBD1
J: TRBJ2-3
CDR3: CSVVWGTGADTQYF
DNA: TGCAGCGTTGTATGGGGGACAGGGGCAGATACGCAGTATTTT

size: NA
V: TRBV7-2
D: NA
J: TRBJ2-7
CDR3: CASSLGHPSVYEQYF
DNA: TGTGCCAGCAGCCTGGGACACCCGAGCGTGTACGAGCAGTACTTC

size: many
V: TRBV6-5
D: NA
J: TRBJ2-3
CDR3: CASSYGSLTDTQYF
DNA: TGTGCCAGCAGTTACGGCAGCCTTACAGATACGCAGTATTTT

size: NA
V: TRBV20-1
D: TRBD2
J: TRBJ2-3
CDR3: CSAPGVAAGSTDTQYF
DNA: TGCAGTGCTCCCGGGGTGGCAGCGGGAAGCACAGATACGCAGTATTTT

size: NA
V: TRBV28
D: NA
J: TRBJ1-1
CDR3: CASSFGGYLNTEAFF
DNA: TGTGCCAGCAGTTTCGGAGGGTACTTGAACACTGAAGCTTTCTTT

size: NA
V: TRBV4-1
D: NA
J: TRBJ2-7
CDR3: CASSQDPGVWDEQYF
DNA: TGCGCCAGTAGCCAAGATCCGGGGGTCTGGGACGAGCAGTACTTC

size: NA
V: TRBV6-5
D: NA
J: TRBJ1-5
CDR3: CASSSYRDSNQPQHF
DNA: TGTGCCAGCAGTTCGTACCGGGACAGCAATCAGCCCCAGCATTTT

size: NA
V: TRBV15
D: NA
J: TRBJ1-5
CDR3: CATSSSNRSSSNQPQHF
DNA: TGTGCCACCAGCAGCAGTAACAGGTCATCAAGCAATCAGCCCCAGCATTTT

size: NA
V: TRBV6-5
D: NA
J: TRBJ1-2
CDR3: CASRDTTGTLNYGYTF
DNA: TGTGCCAGCCGCGATACTACAGGGACCCTTAACTATGGCTACACCTTC

size: NA
V: TRBV4-2
D: NA
J: TRBJ2-7
CDR3: CASSQVQGLSSYEQYF
DNA: TGTGCCAGCAGCCAAGTACAGGGACTCAGCTCCTACGAGCAGTACTTC

size: few
V: TRBV7-2
D: NA
J: TRBJ2-7
CDR3: CASSRIRDEQYF
DNA: TGTGCCAGCAGCCGGATCCGCGACGAGCAGTACTTC

size: NA
V: TRBV24-1
D: NA
J: TRBJ2-2
CDR3: CATSGAVYTGELFF
DNA: TGTGCCACCAGTGGCGCCGTTTACACCGGGGAGCTGTTTTTT

size: NA
V: TRBV28
D: NA
J: TRBJ2-3
CDR3: CASSLLIRDTQYF
DNA: TGTGCCAGCAGCCTTCTCATACGGGATACGCAGTATTTT

size: NA
V: TRBV11-3
D: NA
J: TRBJ2-7
CDR3: CASSPGQNTYEQYF
DNA: TGTGCCAGCAGCCCCGGACAGAACACCTACGAGCAGTACTTC

size: NA
V: TRBV4-1
D: NA
J: TRBJ2-1
CDR3: CASSQATEDEQFF
DNA: TGCGCCAGCAGCCAAGCAACGGAGGATGAGCAGTTCTTC

size: few
V: TRBV7-2
D: NA
J: TRBJ2-3
CDR3: CASAGSTYTQYF
DNA: TGTGCCAGTGCTGGCTCAACGTATACGCAGTATTTT

size: NA
V: TRBV6-5
D: NA
J: TRBJ2-1
CDR3: CASSSPGIVNEQFF
DNA: TGTGCCAGCAGTTCCCCCGGGATTGTAAATGAGCAGTTCTTC

size: NA
V: TRBV18
D: NA
J: TRBJ2-5
CDR3: CASSPQEETQYF
DNA: TGTGCCAGCAGTCCCCAGGAAGAGACCCAGTACTTC

size: few
V: TRBV4-2
D: TRBD2
J: TRBJ2-4
CDR3: CASSQDALAGVTFIQYF
DNA: TGTGCCAGCAGCCAAGATGCCCTAGCGGGAGTTACGTTCATTCAGTACTTC

size: many
V: TRBV28
D: NA
J: TRBJ2-1
CDR3: CASIWGDSYNEQFF
DNA: TGTGCCAGCATATGGGGGGACTCCTACAATGAGCAGTTCTTC

size: NA
V: TRBV12-3/TRBV12-4
D: NA
J: TRBJ2-1
CDR3: CASTAVEEQFF
DNA: TGTGCCAGCACTGCGGTGGAAGAGCAGTTCTTC

size: few
V: TRBV3-1
D: NA
J: TRBJ2-3
CDR3: CASSQEARDTQYF
DNA: TGTGCCAGCAGCCAAGAAGCACGGGATACGCAGTATTTT

size: NA
V: TRBV28
D: TRBD2
J: TRBJ2-6
CDR3: CASNDGGALSGANVLTF
DNA: TGTGCCAGCAACGACGGGGGGGCCCTTTCTGGGGCCAACGTCCTGACTTTC